This T cell receptor (beta chain) appears in the sequencing data of a study of CD8 T cells in Susac syndrome. This CDR3 has 12 amino acids. Between the trimmed V and J ends, which lost 5 bases and 9 bases, there was a span of 11 bases. An amount of RNA that ranged from 0.5 to 1 ug was reverse transcribed with random hexamers. TCRdb re-derived calls from the immunoSEQ multiplex PCR reads in MiXCR, one entry per CDR3 protein. Among roughly 150,000 distinct CDR3 sequences listed, 80% to 95% were seen once. Controls comprised healthy donors matched for age and sex. Sequencing was carried out using CD4+ T cells from PBMCs. The origin of this receptor is a human donor in good health. This chain uses TRBV12-3 or TRBV12-4 with TRBJ2-1; D gene ambiguous. The CDR3 bases are TGTGCCAGCAGTCCAAGCCTGGGTGAGCAGTTCTTC. Its protein product is CASSPSLGEQFF.